This T cell receptor beta chain was recovered during a study of cytomegalovirus exposure and HLA in healthy donors listed by TCRdb under 2017. General notes on the study: According to a later analysis, one platform produced both the roughly 120 validation repertoires and the 666 repertoires of the first cohort. The aim of the study was to test whether cataloging public T cell receptors could identify signatures of past pathogen exposure. Along with the approximately 620-subject first cohort, a separate validation cohort of over a hundred different subjects was used. To predict cytomegalovirus infection status, the study brought together high-throughput TCR immunosequencing, statistical association of individual TCRs with disease status, and machine learning.

In the case of this clone: Its antigen is still unknown. Base qualities are not at hand, and no much larger clone is one base apart.

Broader findings and caveats from the paper: In a later analysis, TCRs clustered in the first cohort were found to also tend to co-occur in the 120 validation repertoires, with 85% to 95% of cluster scores above 0. It was suggested by the authors that the approach could potentially be generalized to other disease states and immunological phenotypes. The validation cohort had no HLA typing available for a later analysis, so co-occurrence within that cohort was assessed over all 120 or so repertoires. The study gave a list of 150 to 200 TCR beta chains associated with cytomegalovirus. The classifier was reported to diagnose cytomegalovirus status with high specificity and sensitivity in both the original and validation cohorts. Most TCR sequences were observed very rarely across donors, whereas some public TCRs were present in many individuals. Three of the identified cytomegalovirus-associated TCR beta chains were confirmed in vitro to be specific for cytomegalovirus antigens.

The library was built by means of the immunoSEQ multiplex PCR assay. For the original study's pipeline: To diagnose cytomegalovirus status from the catalog of TCR beta chain sequences, a statistical classification framework was built. Entries here come from immuneACCESS through TCRdb and include only in-frame sequences with V and J called. Some clones fail to appear in such tables; in the studies checked, an unresolved V gene covers under half of the shortfall, and the cause of the remainder is unknown. V and J calls plus clone size are reproduced from that table; the DNA served to infer D and trimming. The sample has 150,000 to 200,000 clones on record, about 85% of them singletons. Together, the top ten hold approximately 15% of the sample. Donors formed part of the validation cohort, which comprised about 130 subjects and was distinct from the first cohort of 690 or so subjects. Compared with germline, V lacks 0 bases and J lacks 2 bases; bases without a gene match: 0. From the cysteine through the phenylalanine, the CDR3 covers 14 amino acids. Just the 42-base CDR3 DNA is kept, in frame starting at base 1. For CDR1 and CDR2, the germline V gene lists MGHRA and YSYEKL.

The sample taken for sequencing was PBMCs. The sequence came from a man younger than 35 in good health and CMV-seropositive. The chain is made from TRBV4-1 and TRBJ2-7; TRBD1 matches 8 bases in the middle. The CDR3 amino acid sequence is: CASSQETGAYEQYF. Read as DNA, the sequence is TGCGCCAGCAGCCAAGAGACAGGGGCCTACGAGCAGTACTTC.